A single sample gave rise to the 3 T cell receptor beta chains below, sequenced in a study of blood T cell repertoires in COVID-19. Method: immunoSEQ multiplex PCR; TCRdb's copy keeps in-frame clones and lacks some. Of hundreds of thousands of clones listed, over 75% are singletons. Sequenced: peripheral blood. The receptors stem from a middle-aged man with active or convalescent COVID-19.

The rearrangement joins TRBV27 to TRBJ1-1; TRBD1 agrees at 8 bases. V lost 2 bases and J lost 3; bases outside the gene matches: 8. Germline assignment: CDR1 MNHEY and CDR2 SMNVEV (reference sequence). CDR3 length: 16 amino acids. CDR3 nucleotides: TGTGCCAGCAGTTTAATTCCAGGACAGGGAGACACTGAAGCTTTCTTT. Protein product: CASSLIPGQGDTEAFF.

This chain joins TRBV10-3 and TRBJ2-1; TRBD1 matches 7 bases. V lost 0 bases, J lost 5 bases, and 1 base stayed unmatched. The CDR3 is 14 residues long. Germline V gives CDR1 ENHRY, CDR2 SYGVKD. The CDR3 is CAISESGQHNEQFF. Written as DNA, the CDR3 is TGTGCCATCAGTGAGTCGGGACAGCACAATGAGCAGTTCTTC.

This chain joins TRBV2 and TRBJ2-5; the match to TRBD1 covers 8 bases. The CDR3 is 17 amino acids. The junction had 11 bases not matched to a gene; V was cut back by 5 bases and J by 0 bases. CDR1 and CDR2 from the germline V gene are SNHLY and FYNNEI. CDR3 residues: CASSPGTGHRYQETQYF. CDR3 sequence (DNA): TGTGCCAGCAGTCCCGGGACAGGACACAGATACCAAGAGACCCAGTACTTC.